The source of this T cell receptor (beta chain) is a study of cytomegalovirus exposure and HLA in healthy donors. Study-level results: Earlier analysis looked at TCR beta V segments, and most were productive about 90% or about 30% of the time.

Use of 60 Vbeta and 13 Jbeta primers characterized the PCR. Sequenced by immunoSEQ multiplex PCR; TCRdb stores in-frame clones only, minus some. This table holds 120,000 or so clones, more than 80% found once. Germline V lookup: CDR1 LGHNT, CDR2 FRNRAP. The CDR3 covers 15 residues. The ends lost 6 bases at V and 2 bases at J; junction bases unmatched: 3. On this clone: The antigen is undetermined.

V is TRBV12-5 and J is TRBJ2-2, with TRBD1 identical over 10 bases. Sequencing input: PBMCs. This receptor was identified in a male donor in good health and CMV-seronegative. CDR3 protein: CASGQTGGNTGELFF. The CDR3 DNA reads as TGTGCTAGTGGCCAGACAGGGGGCAACACCGGGGAGCTGTTTTTT.